This T cell receptor beta chain came from a study of regulatory T cells in long-lasting Graves disease. The authors built TCR beta libraries using iRepertoire HTBI primers and Arm-PCR of CDR3 regions. One entry per CDR3 protein, called by TCRdb with MiXCR from the multiplex PCR reads. The sample consists of hundreds of thousands of distinct CDR3 sequences, 15% to 20% of them appearing once. Time point of the sample: newly diagnosed GD, antithyroid drugs for less than 3 months. Scientists built the TCR library using RNA that was extracted from PBMCs. This clonotype was detected only a few times. The same sample was also used in a study of T cells in Graves' hyperthyroidism and ophthalmopathy.

The sample here was peripheral blood mononuclear cells (PBMCs), taken at new diagnosis, from a patient treated with antithyroid drugs. This clonotype was obtained from a woman aged 35-65 years with Graves disease.

Here the CDR3 reads CASGLVGAHTGELFF. The CDR3 DNA follows: TGTGCTAGTGGTTTGGTCGGGGCTCACACCGGGGAGCTGTTTTTT. This chain uses TRBV12-5 with TRBJ2-2; the D call may be TRBD1 or TRBD2 (5 bases each). V was clipped by 0 bases and J by 3 bases, with 8 bases between them. The V gene's germline CDR1 is LGHNT and CDR2 FRNRAP. This CDR3 is built from 15 residues.